The 7 T cell receptor beta chains given below trace back to one sample, sequenced in a study of technical replicates of blood from a handful of donors. Profiled with immunoSEQ multiplex PCR; TCRdb holds only in-frame clones, not every one. The sample has around 85,000 clones, around 94% seen once. The sample taken for sequencing was T cells isolated from PBMCs. Source of these receptors: a human donor in good health.

The chain employs TRBV2 and TRBJ2-1, with 11 bases that match TRBD1. The CDR3 runs 17 residues. Germline CDR1 and CDR2: SNHLY and FYNNEI. J lost 3 bases, V lost 6 bases, and 10 bases had no gene match. Written as DNA, the CDR3 is TGTGCCAGCAGCGACCCCTCGGGGACAGGGGGCTACAATGAGCAGTTCTTC. Translating it yields CASSDPSGTGGYNEQFF. The full variable domain, its missing parts supplied by reference TRBV2 and TRBJ2-1, is EPEVTQTPSHQVTQMGQEVILRCVPISNHLYFYWYRQILGQKVEFLVSFYNNEISEKSEIFDDQFSVERPDGSNFTLKIRSTKLEDSAMYFCASSDPSGTGGYNEQFFGPGTRLTVL.

The chain has TRBV28 and TRBJ1-1, with a tentative D call TRBD1 (5 bases). Germline CDR1 and CDR2: MDHEN and SYDVKM. CDR3 length: 16 residues. With 7 bases removed from V and 1 base from J, the gap between germline ends came to 19 bases. The CDR3 DNA sequence: TGTGCCAGCATTGATTGGGGGGAAGGGAGGAACACTGAAGCTTTCTTT. It encodes CASIDWGEGRNTEAFF.

V is TRBV4-2 and J is TRBJ2-2; 9 bases are shared with TRBD1. V lost 0 bases to trimming and J lost 7 bases; unmatched junction nucleotides: 6. This CDR3 has 16 amino acids. From germline, CDR1 is LGHNA and CDR2 YNFKEQ. The CDR3 DNA reads TGTGCCAGCAGCCAAGATTCACAGGGGGCTGTCGGGGAGCTGTTTTTT. This encodes CASSQDSQGAVGELFF.

This chain's CDR3 is CASSPSNRGADTQYF. As DNA, the CDR3 is TGCGCCAGCAGCCCAAGTAACAGGGGGGCAGATACGCAGTATTTT. V is TRBV4-1 and J is TRBJ2-3; 8 bases match TRBD1. In germline, CDR1 is MGHRA, CDR2 YSYEKL. The V segment lost 4 bases and the J segment 4 bases; nucleotides outside the gene matches: 7. There are 15 residues in the CDR3.

The V call is TRBV10-3, the J call TRBJ1-1; possible D gene TRBD1, 5 bases. The V and J ends lost 6 bases and 5 bases respectively, with 16 bases between them. The CDR3 spans 14 residues. Germline V gene lookup returns CDR1 ENHRY and CDR2 SYGVKD. The CDR3, as DNA: TGTGCCATCAGAGACAGCCCCCGGGCAACTGAAGCTTTCTTT. Its protein product is CAIRDSPRATEAFF.

This clone was found once. The gene calls are TRBV5-4 and TRBJ1-3; D is unresolved. This CDR3 is built from 14 residues. Trimming removed 3 bases at V and 0 bases at J, with 7 bases between. Germline values: CDR1 SGHNT, CDR2 YYREEE (reference sequence). The CDR3: CASSSRFSGNTIYF. The CDR3 DNA sequence: TGTGCCAGCAGCTCCCGGTTCTCTGGAAACACCATATATTTT.

The chain uses TRBV15 and TRBJ2-6; D may be TRBD1 (5 bases). V was shortened by 0 bases and J by 0 bases, with 12 bases between the two germline ends. The CDR3 has 18 residues. The germline gives CDR1 LNHNV, CDR2 YYDKDF (reference sequence). Here the CDR3 reads CATSRDGPGLSGANVLTF. The CDR3 DNA reads as TGTGCCACCAGCAGAGATGGCCCAGGGCTCTCTGGGGCCAACGTCCTGACTTTC.